Listed here is a single T cell receptor (beta chain). Its antigen remains unknown. At one boundary the junction diverges from the germline segment, which might be a read error. A primer matching the constant region was used to make TCR beta cDNA from 500 ng of total RNA. Nested multiplex PCR, run for three rounds with slightly modified ARM-PCR, yielded TCR beta libraries. The opening two PCR rounds, around 11 cycles each, paired TRBV1-TRBV30 forward primers with a C-beta reverse primer. TCRdb redid the calling of the multiplex PCR reads with MiXCR, one entry per CDR3 protein. The data hold about 120,000 distinct CDR3 sequences, with about 68% observed a single time. The sample comes from a study of tumor-infiltrating lymphocytes in primary liver carcinoma. General observations from the study: Just about 7.5-25% of leading clones were found in every one of five regions.

The CDR3 length is 13 residues. Looked up from germline, CDR1 is SNHLY and CDR2 is FYNNEI. Scientists recovered RNA and DNA together from around 18-30 mg of unsorted bulk tissue. Over 75% of the cells in every tumor sample were viable tumor cells. The sequence derives from a woman aged 55-75 years with primary liver carcinoma and hepatitis B virus infection. The rearrangement links TRBV2 to TRBJ1-2; a possible D gene is TRBD1 (6 bases). Sequencing was done on a sample of liver tumor tissue from sampling region 1. Described subset: tumor region T1, superior pole. CDR3 nucleotides: TGTACCAGCAGTGAATGGGGGCAAGATGGCTACACCTTC. It translates to CTSSEWGQDGYTF.